The clone carrying this T cell receptor (beta chain) was seen a few times. The data are from a study of OX40 agonist ivuxolimab in advanced cancers. Patients who had autoimmune disease history or got systemic immunosuppression were left out. Using immunoSEQ multiplex PCR, the repertoire was profiled, and TCRdb retains in-frame clones only, with some absent. The sample has 45,000 to 60,000 clones, 90% seen once. The CDR3 totals 14 residues. The sequencing used CD4+ or CD8+ T cells sorted from blood, collected in a trial of the OX40 agonist ivuxolimab. V gene TRBV21-1 combines with J gene TRBJ1-2; TRBD1, the table's D call, lacks a check against the DNA. TRBV21-1 counts as a pseudogene. The sequence was collected from an adult with an advanced solid tumor such as melanoma, head and neck, liver or kidney cancer. DNA for the CDR3: TGTGCCAGCAGCAAGGCATACCCCAGCTATGGCTACACCTTC. Protein product: CASSKAYPSYGYTF.